Following are 7 T cell receptor beta chains from one sample sequenced in a study of blood T cell repertoires in COVID-19. TCRdb's copy holds only in-frame clones and misses some; the assay was immunoSEQ multiplex PCR. The sample holds more than 65,000 clones; 70% to 85% are singletons and the top ten take approximately 9.3%. The sequencing sample was made of peripheral blood. Source of these receptors: a woman between 45 and 60 years old with acute or convalescent COVID-19.

This chain connects TRBV9 to TRBJ1-4, with 7 bases identical to TRBD1. The junction had 1 base not matched to a gene; V was cut back by 3 bases and J by 2 bases. This CDR3 spans 14 amino acids. Germline V gene lookup returns CDR1 SGDLS and CDR2 YYNGEE. The CDR3 coding sequence is TGTGCCAGCAGCGCGGGACAGACTAATGAAAAACTGTTTTTT. It translates to CASSAGQTNEKLFF.

This chain links TRBV20-1 with TRBJ2-2; 7 bases agree with TRBD1. V shed 3 bases and J 7 bases; nucleotides not matched to a gene: 14. Germline-derived CDR1 and CDR2 are DFQATT and SNEGSKA (reference sequence). The CDR3 length is 16 residues. DNA for the CDR3: TGCAGTGCTAGTGGGCCGGGACAGACAACAAGCGGGGAGCTGTTTTTT. It is translated as CSASGPGQTTSGELFF.

CDR3 region: CASSYQGPLNTQYF. In nucleotides, the CDR3 is TGCGCCAGCAGCTATCAGGGCCCCCTGAATACGCAGTATTTT. The chain is built from TRBV5-1 and TRBJ2-3; D might be TRBD1 (5 bases). The length of the CDR3 is 14 residues. Between the trimmed V and J ends, which lost 3 bases and 7 bases, there was a span of 15 bases. Germline V CDR1 and CDR2: SGHRS, YFSETQ.

The rearrangement links TRBV18 to TRBJ1-3; TRBD1 might be the D (5 bases). Looked up from germline, CDR1 is KGHSH and CDR2 is LQKENI. There are 16 residues in the CDR3. Trimming took 4 bases from V and 1 from J, leaving 14 bases between them. CDR3: CASSQGAIGSGNTIYF. As DNA, the CDR3 is TGTGCCAGCTCACAAGGGGCGATTGGTTCTGGAAACACCATATATTTT.

Here the CDR3 reads CASSRLAEETQYF. For the CDR3, the DNA is TGTGCCAGTAGCAGACTAGCGGAAGAGACCCAGTACTTC. The chain combines TRBV19 with TRBJ2-5, with 9 nucleotides matching TRBD2. Germline-derived CDR1 and CDR2 are LNHDA and SQIVND (reference sequence). The CDR3 is made up of 13 amino acids. The V gene end was trimmed by 6 bases and the J gene end by 3 bases; junction bases not matched to a gene: 2.

V gene TRBV28 combines with J gene TRBJ2-1; 8 bases align to TRBD2. V shed 7 bases, J shed 10 bases, and the junction held 15 bases outside the gene matches. The CDR3 spans 15 residues. Germline V gene lookup returns CDR1 MDHEN and CDR2 SYDVKM. CDR3 in amino acids: CASNGGSGEVGEQFF. CDR3 sequence (DNA): TGTGCCAGCAACGGTGGTAGCGGGGAAGTTGGGGAGCAGTTCTTC.

V and J are TRBV5-4 and TRBJ1-2; D call uncertain. This CDR3 has 13 residues. V gave up 4 bases and J gave up 5 bases, with 12 bases separating them. CDR1 is SGHNT and CDR2 is YYREEE in the germline V gene (reference sequence). CDR3 bases: TGTGCCAGCAGCCTGACGGGATCTTATGGCTACACCTTC. Translated, it gives CASSLTGSYGYTF.